This T cell receptor beta chain originates from a study of regulatory T cells in long-lasting Graves disease. Study details: Antithyroid drug use was under 3 months in newly diagnosed Graves' patients.

In building TCR beta libraries, iRepertoire HTBI primers were used together with Arm-PCR of CDR3 regions. TCRdb recomputed calls from the multiplex PCR reads with MiXCR, one row per CDR3 protein. The sample carries 600,000 to 650,000 distinct CDR3 sequences, around 17% recorded once. In its sample, this clonotype was seen many times. Indicated time point: newly diagnosed GD, antithyroid drugs for less than 3 months. RNA from PBMCs was the source of the TCR library. The data also belong to a second study, concerning T cells in Graves' hyperthyroidism and ophthalmopathy. This second study notes: An initial round of RT-PCR targeting the TCR CDR3 relied on the HTBI primer set. Among thyroid clonotypes expanded above 0.001, most also appeared in blood.

The sequenced sample was peripheral blood mononuclear cells (PBMCs), obtained at new diagnosis, from a patient treated with antithyroid drugs. This receptor was taken from a woman in her twenties or thirties with Graves disease.

CDR3 loop: CASSLDILRLGNQPQHF. The CDR3 DNA reads TGTGCCAGCAGTTTAGATATCTTGAGGTTGGGCAATCAGCCCCAGCATTTT. V and J are TRBV12-3 or TRBV12-4 and TRBJ1-5; D is undetermined. Trimming shortened V by 1 base and J by 2 bases, and 15 bases separated the two germline ends. The CDR3 has 17 amino acids.